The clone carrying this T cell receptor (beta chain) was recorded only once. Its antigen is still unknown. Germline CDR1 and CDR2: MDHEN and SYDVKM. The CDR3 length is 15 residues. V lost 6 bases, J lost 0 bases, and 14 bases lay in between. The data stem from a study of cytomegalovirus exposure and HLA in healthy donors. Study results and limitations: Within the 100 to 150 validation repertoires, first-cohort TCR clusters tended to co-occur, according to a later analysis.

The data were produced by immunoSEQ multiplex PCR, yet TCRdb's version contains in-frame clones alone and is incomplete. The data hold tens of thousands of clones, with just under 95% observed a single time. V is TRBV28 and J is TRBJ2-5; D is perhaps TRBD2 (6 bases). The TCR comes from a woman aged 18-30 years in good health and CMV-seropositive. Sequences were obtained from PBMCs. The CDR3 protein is CASSLAGDYQETQYF. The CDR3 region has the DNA TGTGCCAGCAGCCTTGCCGGGGACTACCAAGAGACCCAGTACTTC.